These 7 T cell receptor beta chains share one sample of origin, sequenced in a study of cytomegalovirus exposure and HLA in healthy donors. Method: immunoSEQ multiplex PCR; TCRdb's copy keeps in-frame clones and lacks some. Of about 280,000 clones listed, 70% to 90% are singletons. The specimen sequenced was PBMCs. The receptors were sampled from a woman aged 18-35 years in good health and CMV-seronegative.

The chain uses TRBV29-1 and TRBJ1-2, with D possibly being TRBD1 (5 bases). Germline V CDR1 and CDR2: SQVTM, ANQGSEA. The CDR3 length is 11 residues. Trimming took 4 bases from V and 6 from J, leaving 9 bases between them. This CDR3 reads CSVGPRDGYTF. The CDR3 nucleotides are TGCAGCGTTGGTCCCAGGGATGGCTACACCTTC.

The chain combines TRBV13 with TRBJ2-2, with 9 positions matching TRBD1. This CDR3 has 17 amino acids. From germline, CDR1 is PRHDT and CDR2 FYEKMQ (reference sequence). V lost 5 bases to trimming and J lost 3 bases; unmatched junction nucleotides: 10. The CDR3 loop is CASSPRQGVPHTGELFF. CDR3 DNA sequence: TGTGCCAGCAGCCCCCGACAGGGGGTCCCACACACCGGGGAGCTGTTTTTT.

The J gene is TRBJ2-2, the V gene TRBV11-2; 12 bases line up with TRBD1. The V segment lost 4 bases and the J segment 4 bases; nucleotides outside the gene matches: 4. CDR1 is SGHAT and CDR2 is FQNNGV in the germline V gene. The CDR3 totals 16 residues. The CDR3 nucleotides are TGTGCCAGCAGCTGGGACAGGGGGCGTCCCACCGGGGAGCTGTTTTTT. Translating it yields CASSWDRGRPTGELFF.

The J gene is TRBJ2-7, the V gene TRBV7-2; 9 bases match TRBD2. J gave up 5 bases and V 3 bases, and 8 bases lay outside the gene matches. In germline, CDR1 is SGHTA, CDR2 FQGNSA. The CDR3 is made up of 15 amino acids. The CDR3 sequence: CASSFGAGGPDEQYF. The CDR3 nucleotides read TGTGCCAGCAGCTTCGGGGCGGGAGGGCCAGACGAGCAGTACTTC.

The CDR3 bases are TGTGCCAGCAGCTCCCGTGGTTGGCGGGAGAGGCTCATAGATACGCAGTATTTT. Residues: CASSSRGWRERLIDTQYF. V usage is TRBV7-6 and J usage is TRBJ2-3; 7 nucleotides match TRBD2. Germline V gene sequence: CDR1 SGHVS, CDR2 FNYEAQ. There are 18 residues in the CDR3. The ends lost 4 bases at V and 5 bases at J; junction bases unmatched: 18.

The chain couples TRBV7-2 to TRBJ1-5; tentatively, D is TRBD1 (5 bases). V was cut by 2 bases and J by 4 bases, with 18 bases left in between. This CDR3 contains 17 residues. The germline gives CDR1 SGHTA, CDR2 FQGNSA. CDR3 in DNA: TGTGCCAGCAGCTTACAAGGGGCCACTGCTTTAAATCAGCCCCAGCATTTT. Protein sequence: CASSLQGATALNQPQHF.

The chain links TRBV5-1 to TRBJ2-7; 7 bases line up with TRBD1. This CDR3 spans 17 amino acids. Germline assignment: CDR1 SGHRS and CDR2 YFSETQ. With V trimmed by 0 bases and J by 4 bases, 13 bases remained unmatched. Here the CDR3 DNA reads TGCGCCAGCAGCTTGGACGAGACAGGGCAGAAATTTTACGAGCAGTACTTC. This encodes CASSLDETGQKFYEQYF.